This T cell receptor beta chain was sequenced in a study of beta chain features in type 1 diabetes. General study results and limits: Junctions at VDJ sites from type 1 diabetes patients had fewer insertions and more deletions. PCR, the amplification step, might favor shorter templates, equally in patients and controls.

Every donor provided one heparinised blood draw, which averaged approximately 100 mL. Sorting gave populations that all exceeded 95% purity. Concerning this clone itself: Its antigen is currently unknown.

The entirety of the isolated RNA underwent reverse transcription, so expressed TCRB transcripts were sequenced. Profiling relied on immunoSEQ multiplex PCR, and the TCRdb table lists in-frame clones only, not all of them. The sample has fewer than 900,000 clones; 17% are singletons. Sequenced input: naive CD4+ T cells from blood. This TCR derives from a woman aged 18-29 years in good health.

In nucleotides, the CDR3 is TGTGCCAGCAAAGCCCAAGCGGGGGGGTTGACAGATACGCAGTATTTT. Its protein is CASKAQAGGLTDTQYF. This chain uses TRBV28 with TRBJ2-3; the match to TRBD2 covers 10 bases. V lost 7 bases and J lost 3; bases outside the gene matches: 10. CDR3 length: 16 residues. Germline V gene data show CDR1 as MDHEN and CDR2 as SYDVKM. Complete variable domain (other parts from reference TRBV28 and TRBJ2-3): DVKVTQSSRYLVKRTGEKVFLECVQDMDHENMFWYRQDPGLGLRLIYFSYDVKMKEKGDIPEGYSVSREKKERFSLILESASTNQTSMYLCASKAQAGGLTDTQYFGPGTRLTVL.